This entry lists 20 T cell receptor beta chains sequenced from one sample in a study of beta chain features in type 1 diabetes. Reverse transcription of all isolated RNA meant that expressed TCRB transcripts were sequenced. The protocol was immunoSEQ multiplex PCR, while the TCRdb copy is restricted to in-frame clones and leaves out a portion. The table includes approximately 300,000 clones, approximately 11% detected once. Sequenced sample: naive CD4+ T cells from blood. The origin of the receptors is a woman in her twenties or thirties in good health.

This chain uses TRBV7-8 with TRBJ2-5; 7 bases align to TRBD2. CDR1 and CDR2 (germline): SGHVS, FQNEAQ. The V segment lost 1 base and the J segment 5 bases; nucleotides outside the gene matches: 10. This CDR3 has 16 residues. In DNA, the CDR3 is TGTGCCAGCAGCTTAGTTCGGGCGGGAGCCTTGGAGACCCAGTACTTC. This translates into CASSLVRAGALETQYF.

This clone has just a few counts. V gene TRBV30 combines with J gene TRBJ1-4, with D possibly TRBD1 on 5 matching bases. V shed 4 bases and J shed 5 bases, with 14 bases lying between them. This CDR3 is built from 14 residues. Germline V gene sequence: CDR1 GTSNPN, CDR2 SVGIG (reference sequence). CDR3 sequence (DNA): TGTGCCTGGACAGTTCAGGGCCCAAATGAAAAACTGTTTTTT. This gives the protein CAWTVQGPNEKLFF.

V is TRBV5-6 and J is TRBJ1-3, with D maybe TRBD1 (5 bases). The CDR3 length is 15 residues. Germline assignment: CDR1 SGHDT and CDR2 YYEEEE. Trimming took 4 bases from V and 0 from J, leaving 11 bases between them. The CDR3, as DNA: TGTGCCAGCAGCACAAGCACAGGCTCTGGAAACACCATATATTTT. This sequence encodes CASSTSTGSGNTIYF.

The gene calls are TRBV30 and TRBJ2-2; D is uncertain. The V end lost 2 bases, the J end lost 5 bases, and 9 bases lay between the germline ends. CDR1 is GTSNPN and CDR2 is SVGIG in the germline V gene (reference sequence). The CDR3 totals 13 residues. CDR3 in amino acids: CAWSPGPTGELFF. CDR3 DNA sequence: TGTGCCTGGAGTCCAGGTCCAACCGGGGAGCTGTTTTTT.

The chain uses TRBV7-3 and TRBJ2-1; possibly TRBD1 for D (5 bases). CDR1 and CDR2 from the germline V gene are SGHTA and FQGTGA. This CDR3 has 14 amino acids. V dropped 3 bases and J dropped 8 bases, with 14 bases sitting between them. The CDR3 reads CASSLGQGQDEQFF. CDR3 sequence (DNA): TGTGCCAGCAGCTTGGGGCAGGGCCAAGATGAGCAGTTCTTC.

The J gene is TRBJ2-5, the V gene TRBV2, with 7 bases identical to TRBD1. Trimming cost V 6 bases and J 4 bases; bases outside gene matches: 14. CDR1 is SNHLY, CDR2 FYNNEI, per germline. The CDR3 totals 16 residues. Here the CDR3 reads CASSREGGEMGETQYF. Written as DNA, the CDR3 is TGTGCCAGCAGCCGAGAAGGGGGCGAAATGGGAGAGACCCAGTACTTC.

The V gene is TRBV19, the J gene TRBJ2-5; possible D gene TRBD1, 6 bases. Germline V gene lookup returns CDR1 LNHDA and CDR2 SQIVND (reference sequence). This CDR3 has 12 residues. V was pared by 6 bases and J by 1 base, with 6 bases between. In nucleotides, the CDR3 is TGTGCCAGTAGGGACAGCCAAGAGACCCAGTACTTC. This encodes CASRDSQETQYF.

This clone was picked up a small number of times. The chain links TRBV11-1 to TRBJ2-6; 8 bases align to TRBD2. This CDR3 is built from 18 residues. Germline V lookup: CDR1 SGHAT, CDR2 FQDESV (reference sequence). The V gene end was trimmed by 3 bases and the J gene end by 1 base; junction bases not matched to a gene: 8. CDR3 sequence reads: CASSFQTSALSGANVLTF. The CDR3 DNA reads TGTGCCAGCAGCTTCCAGACTAGCGCGCTTTCTGGGGCCAACGTCCTGACTTTC.

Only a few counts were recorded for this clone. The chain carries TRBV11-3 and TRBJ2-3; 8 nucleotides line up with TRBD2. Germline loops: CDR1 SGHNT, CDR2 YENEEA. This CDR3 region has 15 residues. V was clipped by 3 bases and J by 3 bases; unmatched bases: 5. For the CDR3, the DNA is TGTGCCAGCAGCTTTAGCGGGACTATTACAGATACGCAGTATTTT. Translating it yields CASSFSGTITDTQYF.

CDR3 nucleotide sequence: TGTGCCAGCAGCTTAGGAGGGGGGGGAAACATTCAGTACTTC. It specifies CASSLGGGGNIQYF. V gene TRBV7-2 combines with J gene TRBJ2-4, with D perhaps TRBD2 (7 bases). The CDR3 spans 14 residues. With 1 base removed from V and 6 bases from J, the gap between germline ends came to 10 bases. Germline CDR1 is SGHTA and CDR2 is FQGNSA.

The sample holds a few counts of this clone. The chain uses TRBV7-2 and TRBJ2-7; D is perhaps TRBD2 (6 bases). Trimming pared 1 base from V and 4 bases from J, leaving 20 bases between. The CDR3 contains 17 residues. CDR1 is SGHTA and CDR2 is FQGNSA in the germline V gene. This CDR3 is CASSLVPPTAGPYEQYF. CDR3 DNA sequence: TGTGCCAGCAGCTTAGTCCCTCCTACTGCGGGGCCATACGAGCAGTACTTC.

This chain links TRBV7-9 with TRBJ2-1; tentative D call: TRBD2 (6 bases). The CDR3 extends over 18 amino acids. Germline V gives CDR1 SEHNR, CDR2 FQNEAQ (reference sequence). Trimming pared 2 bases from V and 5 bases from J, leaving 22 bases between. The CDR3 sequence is CASSLRTTRDSPDNEQFF. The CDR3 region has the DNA TGTGCCAGCAGCTTAAGAACAACCCGGGACTCGCCCGACAATGAGCAGTTCTTC. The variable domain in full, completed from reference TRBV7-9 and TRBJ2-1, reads DTGVSQNPRHKITKRGQNVTFRCDPISEHNRLYWYRQTLGQGPEFLTYFQNEAQLEKSRLLSDRFSAERPKGSFSTLEIQRTEQGDSAMYLCASSLRTTRDSPDNEQFFGPGTRLTVL.

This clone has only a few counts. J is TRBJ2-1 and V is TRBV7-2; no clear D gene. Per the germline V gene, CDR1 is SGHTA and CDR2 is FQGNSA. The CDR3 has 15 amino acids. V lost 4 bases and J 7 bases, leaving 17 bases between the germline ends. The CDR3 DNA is TGTGCCAGCAGCTCAACGCGAAACTACGTTAATGAGCAGTTCTTC. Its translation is CASSSTRNYVNEQFF.

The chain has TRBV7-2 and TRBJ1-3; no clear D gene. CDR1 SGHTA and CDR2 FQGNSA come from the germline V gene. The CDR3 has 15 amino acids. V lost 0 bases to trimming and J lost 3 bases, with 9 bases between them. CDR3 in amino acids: CASSLAGSRGNTIYF. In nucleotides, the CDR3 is TGTGCCAGCAGCTTAGCGGGCAGTCGTGGAAACACCATATATTTT.

The CDR3 loop reads CASSPSGGQGVDEQYF. CDR3 DNA: TGTGCCAGCAGCCCAAGCGGGGGACAGGGTGTTGACGAGCAGTACTTC. The chain links TRBV7-2 to TRBJ2-5; tentative D call: TRBD1 (9 bases). The J call could be wrong; TRBJ2-7 is a better fit for the DNA end. CDR1 is SGHTA and CDR2 is FQGNSA in the germline V gene. This CDR3 spans 16 amino acids.

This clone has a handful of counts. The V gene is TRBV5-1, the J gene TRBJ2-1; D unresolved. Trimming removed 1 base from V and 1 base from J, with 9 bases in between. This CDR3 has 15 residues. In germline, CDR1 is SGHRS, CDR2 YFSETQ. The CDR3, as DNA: TGCGCCAGCAGCTTGTATCTAAATTCCTACAATGAGCAGTTCTTC. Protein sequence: CASSLYLNSYNEQFF.

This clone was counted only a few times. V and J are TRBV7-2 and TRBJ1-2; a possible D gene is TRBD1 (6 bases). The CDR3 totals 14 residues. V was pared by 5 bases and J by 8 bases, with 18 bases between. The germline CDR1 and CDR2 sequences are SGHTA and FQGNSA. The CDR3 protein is CASSTPMGALGYTF. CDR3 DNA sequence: TGTGCCAGCAGCACCCCTATGGGGGCCCTAGGCTACACCTTC.

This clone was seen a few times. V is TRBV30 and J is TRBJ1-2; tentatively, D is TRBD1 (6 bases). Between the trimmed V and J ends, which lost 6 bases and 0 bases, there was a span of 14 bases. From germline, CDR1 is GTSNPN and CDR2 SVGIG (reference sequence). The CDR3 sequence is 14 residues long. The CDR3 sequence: CACGGANTNYGYTF. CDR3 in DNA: TGTGCCTGCGGGGGGGCAAATACTAACTATGGCTACACCTTC.

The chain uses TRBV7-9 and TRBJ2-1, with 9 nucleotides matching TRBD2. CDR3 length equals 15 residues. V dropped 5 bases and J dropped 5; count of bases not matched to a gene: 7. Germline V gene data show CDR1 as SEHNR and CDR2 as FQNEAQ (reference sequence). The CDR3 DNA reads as TGTGCCAGCAGCGTTCTAGCGGGAAGGGACAATGAGCAGTTCTTC. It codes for CASSVLAGRDNEQFF. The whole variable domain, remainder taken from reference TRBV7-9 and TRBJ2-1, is DTGVSQNPRHKITKRGQNVTFRCDPISEHNRLYWYRQTLGQGPEFLTYFQNEAQLEKSRLLSDRFSAERPKGSFSTLEIQRTEQGDSAMYLCASSVLAGRDNEQFFGPGTRLTVL.

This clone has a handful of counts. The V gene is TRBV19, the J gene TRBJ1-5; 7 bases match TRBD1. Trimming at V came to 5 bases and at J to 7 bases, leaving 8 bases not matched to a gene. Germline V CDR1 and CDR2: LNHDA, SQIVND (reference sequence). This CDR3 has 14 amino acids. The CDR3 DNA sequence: TGTGCCAGTAGTCTTCGACAGGGATGGCAGCCCCAGCATTTT. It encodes CASSLRQGWQPQHF.